Listed below are T cell receptor beta chains from one sample, sequenced in a study of blood T cell repertoires in COVID-19. Assay: immunoSEQ multiplex PCR; the TCRdb copy retains only in-frame clones and omits some. The repertoire holds over 250,000 clones, 80% to 90% seen once, with around 13% in the top ten. Sequencing was carried out using peripheral blood. The receptors derive from a woman between 65 and 79 years old with COVID-19, enrolled during active disease. CDR3s include the opening cysteine and the closing phenylalanine or tryptophan. The D gene is left open where the match is weak. A clone size is listed for some rows: how often the clone was seen (once, few, many), or a class if it is expanded.

>few|TRBV6-6|TRBJ1-5|-
CASSYSHRAQDQPQHF
TGTGCCAGCAGTTACTCCCACAGGGCCCAGGATCAGCCCCAGCATTTT
>once|TRBV19|TRBJ1-1|TRBD1
CASRTGALMNTEAFF
TGTGCCAGTAGGACAGGGGCCCTTATGAACACTGAAGCTTTCTTT
>-|TRBV4-3|TRBJ2-7|-
CASSPRRGLSYEQYF
TGCGCCAGCAGCCCCAGAAGGGGTCTCTCCTACGAGCAGTACTTC
>-|TRBV6-5|TRBJ1-5|-
CASSFGSAGQPQHF
TGTGCCAGCAGTTTTGGGAGCGCTGGTCAGCCCCAGCATTTT
>-|TRBV6-2/TRBV6-3|TRBJ2-5|TRBD1
CASSRQGAGETQYF
TGTGCCAGCAGTCGGCAGGGGGCGGGAGAGACCCAGTACTTC
>-|TRBV30|TRBJ1-2|-
CAWTRAAGSLCTF
TGTGCCTGGACCAGGGCAGCAGGCTCCCTCTGTACCTTC
>-|TRBV5-4|TRBJ2-1|TRBD1
CASSSAGGASYNEQFF
TGTGCCAGCAGCTCAGCAGGGGGCGCAAGTTACAATGAGCAGTTCTTC
>-|TRBV13|TRBJ2-7|TRBD2
CASSFGTSGYYEQYF
TGTGCCAGCAGTTTTGGGACTAGCGGGTACTACGAGCAGTACTTC
>-|TRBV5-6|TRBJ1-2|-
CASVLGGRDYGYTF
TGTGCCAGCGTCCTGGGAGGGCGGGACTATGGCTACACCTTC
>-|TRBV7-9|TRBJ2-7|-
CASSLRDEQYF
TGTGCCAGCAGCTTGCGAGACGAGCAGTACTTC
>-|TRBV18|TRBJ2-7|-
CASSLGPGTYEQYF
TGTGCCAGCTCGCTCGGTCCAGGCACCTACGAGCAGTACTTC
>-|TRBV11-3|TRBJ1-6|-
CASSSPVREARGSPLHF
TGTGCCAGCAGCTCCCCCGTGCGGGAGGCAAGGGGATCACCCCTCCACTTT
>-|TRBV28|TRBJ1-5|-
CASSFRQPQHF
TGTGCCAGCAGTTTTCGTCAGCCCCAGCATTTT
>-|TRBV3-1/TRBV3-2|TRBJ2-5|-
CASSQDTVQETQYF
TGTGCCAGCAGCCAAGATACAGTCCAAGAGACCCAGTACTTC
>-|TRBV27|TRBJ2-5|-
CASSHDQETQYF
TGTGCCAGCAGTCATGACCAAGAGACCCAGTACTTC
>-|TRBV6-4|TRBJ1-1|-
CASSEARPNTEAFF
TGTGCCAGCAGTGAGGCCAGGCCGAACACTGAAGCTTTCTTT
>-|TRBV24-1|TRBJ2-1|TRBD2
CATSDLGSGGANEQFF
TGTGCCACCAGTGATTTAGGCAGCGGGGGGGCGAATGAGCAGTTCTTC
>-|TRBV7-2|TRBJ1-3|-
CASSLADKTGTIYF
TGTGCCAGCAGCTTAGCGGACAAGACCGGGACCATATATTTT
>-|TRBV7-8|TRBJ2-5|-
CASSLDLGDLPQETQYF
TGTGCCAGCAGCTTAGATTTGGGGGACTTACCCCAAGAGACCCAGTACTTC
>-|TRBV6-1|TRBJ1-1|-
CASSEGRARGGEAFF
TGTGCCAGCAGTGAAGGAAGGGCAAGGGGGGGTGAAGCTTTCTTT
>-|TRBV2|TRBJ2-7|-
CASSGAGRLSYEQYF
TGTGCCAGCAGTGGAGCGGGCAGGCTTTCCTACGAGCAGTACTTC
>-|TRBV2|TRBJ1-4|-
CASAEPPGEKLFF
TGTGCCAGTGCTGAGCCTCCAGGTGAAAAACTGTTTTTT
>-|TRBV28|TRBJ2-7|TRBD1
CASSDRAGQYF
TGTGCCAGCAGTGACAGGGCGGGGCAGTACTTC
>-|TRBV6-5|TRBJ1-2|-
CASQLTVYGYTF
TGTGCCAGCCAACTGACAGTCTATGGCTACACCTTC
>-|TRBV20-1|TRBJ2-7|-
CSARFYHEQYF
TGCAGTGCTAGATTTTATCACGAGCAGTACTTC
>-|TRBV10-1|TRBJ1-2|-
CASSAGPGAGYTF
TGCGCCAGCAGCGCCGGTCCCGGAGCTGGCTACACCTTC
>-|TRBV7-2|TRBJ1-1|-
CASRNAGYTEAFF
TGTGCCAGCAGAAACGCAGGGTACACTGAAGCTTTCTTT
>once|TRBV6-1|TRBJ1-2|TRBD1
CASSVEQGGAINYGYTF
TGTGCCAGCAGTGTTGAACAGGGGGGAGCCATTAACTATGGCTACACCTTC
>-|TRBV9|TRBJ2-7|-
CASSADSEQYF
TGTGCCAGCAGCGCGGACAGCGAGCAGTACTTC
>-|TRBV30|TRBJ2-1|-
CAWSVQTALKYNEQFF
TGTGCCTGGAGTGTACAGACAGCCTTAAAATACAATGAGCAGTTCTTC
>-|TRBV5-1|TRBJ1-1|-
CASSFGGGEAEAFF
TGCGCCAGCAGCTTTGGCGGGGGCGAGGCTGAAGCTTTCTTT
>many|TRBV3-1/TRBV3-2|TRBJ1-5|-
CASSQGVNQPQHF
TGTGCCAGCAGCCAGGGCGTAAATCAGCCCCAGCATTTT
>-|TRBV5-5|TRBJ2-2|TRBD2
CASSSLAGDYTGELFF
TGTGCCAGCAGCTCACTAGCGGGGGACTACACCGGGGAGCTGTTTTTT
>-|TRBV27|TRBJ1-2|TRBD1
CASSSFGQGYYGYTF
TGTGCCAGCAGTTCATTCGGACAGGGGTACTATGGCTACACCTTC
>-|TRBV19|TRBJ1-6|-
CASSKESSYNSPLHF
TGTGCCAGTAGTAAAGAGAGCTCCTATAATTCACCCCTCCACTTT
>-|TRBV3-1/TRBV3-2|TRBJ2-7|TRBD1
CASSPTGGGNEQYF
TGTGCCAGCAGCCCGACAGGGGGCGGGAACGAGCAGTACTTC